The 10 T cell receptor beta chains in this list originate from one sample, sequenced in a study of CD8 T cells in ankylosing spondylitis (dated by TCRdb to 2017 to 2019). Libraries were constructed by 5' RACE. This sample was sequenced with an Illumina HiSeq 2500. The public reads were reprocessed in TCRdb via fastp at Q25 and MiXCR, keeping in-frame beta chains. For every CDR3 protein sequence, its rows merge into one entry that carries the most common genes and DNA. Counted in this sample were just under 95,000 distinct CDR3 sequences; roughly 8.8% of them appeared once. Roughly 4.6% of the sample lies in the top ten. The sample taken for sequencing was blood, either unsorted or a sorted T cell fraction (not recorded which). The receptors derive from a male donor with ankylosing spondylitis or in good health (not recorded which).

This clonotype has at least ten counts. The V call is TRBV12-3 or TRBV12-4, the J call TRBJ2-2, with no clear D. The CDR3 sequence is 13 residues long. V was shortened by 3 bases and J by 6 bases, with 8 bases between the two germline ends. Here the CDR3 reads CASSFLVSGELFF. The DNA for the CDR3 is TGTGCCAGCAGTTTCTTGGTGTCCGGGGAGCTGTTTTTT.

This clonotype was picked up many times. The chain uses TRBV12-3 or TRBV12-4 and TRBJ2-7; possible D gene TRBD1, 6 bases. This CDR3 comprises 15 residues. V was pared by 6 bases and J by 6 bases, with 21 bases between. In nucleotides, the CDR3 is TGTGCCAGCAGACTCACGGGACATAACCCCGTCGAGCAGTACTTC. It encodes CASRLTGHNPVEQYF.

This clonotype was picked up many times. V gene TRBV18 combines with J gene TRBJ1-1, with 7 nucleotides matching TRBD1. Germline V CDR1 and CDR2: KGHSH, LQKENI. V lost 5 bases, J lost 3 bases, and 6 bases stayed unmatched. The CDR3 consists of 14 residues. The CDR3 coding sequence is TGTGCCAGCTCAACGACAGGGAGCGACACTGAAGCTTTCTTT. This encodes CASSTTGSDTEAFF.

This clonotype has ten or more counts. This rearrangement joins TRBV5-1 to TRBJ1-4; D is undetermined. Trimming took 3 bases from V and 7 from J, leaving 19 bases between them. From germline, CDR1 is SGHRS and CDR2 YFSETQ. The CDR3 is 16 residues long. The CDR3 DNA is TGCGCCAGCAGCTCGTCCGGGCCTCAGCGGGGTGAAAAACTGTTTTTT. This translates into CASSSSGPQRGEKLFF.

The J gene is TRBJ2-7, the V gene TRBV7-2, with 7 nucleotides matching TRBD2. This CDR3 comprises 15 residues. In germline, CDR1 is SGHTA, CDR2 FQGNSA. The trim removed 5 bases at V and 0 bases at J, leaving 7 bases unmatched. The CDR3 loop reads CASSEGLAASYEQYF. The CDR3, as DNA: TGTGCCAGCAGCGAGGGGCTAGCGGCCTCCTACGAGCAGTACTTC.

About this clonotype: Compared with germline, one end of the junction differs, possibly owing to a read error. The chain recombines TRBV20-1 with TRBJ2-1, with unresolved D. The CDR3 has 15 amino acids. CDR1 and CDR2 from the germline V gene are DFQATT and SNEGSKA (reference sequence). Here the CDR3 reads CCARDPVANSGEQFF. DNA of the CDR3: TGCTGTGCTAGAGATCCTGTGGCTAACTCCGGTGAGCAGTTCTTC.

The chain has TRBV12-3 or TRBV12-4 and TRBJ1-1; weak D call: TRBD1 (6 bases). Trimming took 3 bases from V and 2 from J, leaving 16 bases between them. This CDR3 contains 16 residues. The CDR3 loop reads CASSFEGVGGNTEAFF. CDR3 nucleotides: TGTGCCAGCAGTTTCGAGGGGGTGGGGGGAAACACTGAAGCTTTCTTT.

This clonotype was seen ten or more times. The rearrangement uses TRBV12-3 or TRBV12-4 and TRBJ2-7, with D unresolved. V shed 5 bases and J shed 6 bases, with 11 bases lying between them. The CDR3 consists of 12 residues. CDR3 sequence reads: CASSLFLGEQYF. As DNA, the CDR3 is TGTGCCAGCAGTCTTTTCCTGGGCGAGCAGTACTTC.

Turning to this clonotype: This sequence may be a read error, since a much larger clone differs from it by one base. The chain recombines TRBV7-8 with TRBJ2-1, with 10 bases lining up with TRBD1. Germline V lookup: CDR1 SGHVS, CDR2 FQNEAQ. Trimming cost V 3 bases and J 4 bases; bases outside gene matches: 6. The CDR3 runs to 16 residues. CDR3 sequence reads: CASSLTGGLRYNEQFF. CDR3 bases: TGTGCCAGCAGCTTGACAGGGGGCCTGAGGTACAATGAGCAGTTCTTC.

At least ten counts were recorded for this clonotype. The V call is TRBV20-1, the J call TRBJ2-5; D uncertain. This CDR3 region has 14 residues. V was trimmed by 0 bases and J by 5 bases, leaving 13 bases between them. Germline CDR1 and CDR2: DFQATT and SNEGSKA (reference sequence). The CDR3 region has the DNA TGCAGTGCTAGAGATCTCGGCTGGCAGGAGACCCAGTACTTC. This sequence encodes CSARDLGWQETQYF.